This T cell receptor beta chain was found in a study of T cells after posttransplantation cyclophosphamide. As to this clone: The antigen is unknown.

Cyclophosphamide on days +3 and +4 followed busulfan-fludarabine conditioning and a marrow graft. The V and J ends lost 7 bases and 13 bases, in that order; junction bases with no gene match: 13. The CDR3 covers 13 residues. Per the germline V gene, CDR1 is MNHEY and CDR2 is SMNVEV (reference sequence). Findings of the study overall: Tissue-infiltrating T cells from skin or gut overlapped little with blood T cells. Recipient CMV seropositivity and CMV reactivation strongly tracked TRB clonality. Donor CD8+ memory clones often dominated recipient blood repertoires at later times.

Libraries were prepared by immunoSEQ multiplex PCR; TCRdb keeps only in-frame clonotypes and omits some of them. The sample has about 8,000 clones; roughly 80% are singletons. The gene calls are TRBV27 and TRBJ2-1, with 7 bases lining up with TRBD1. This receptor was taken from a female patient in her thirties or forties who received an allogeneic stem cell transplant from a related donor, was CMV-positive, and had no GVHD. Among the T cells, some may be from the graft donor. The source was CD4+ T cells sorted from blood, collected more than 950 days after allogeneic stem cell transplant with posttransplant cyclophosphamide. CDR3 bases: TGTGCCAGCACCCCGGTGAAGGGGGCCGACCAGTTCTTC. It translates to CASTPVKGADQFF.